Each of the 22 T cell receptor beta chains below was sequenced from the same sample in a study of blood T cell repertoires in COVID-19. Assay used: immunoSEQ multiplex PCR; TCRdb lists only in-frame clones, some missing. The data show 150,000 to 200,000 clones, more than 80% seen once. Material: peripheral blood. These receptors came from a woman aged 55 to 70 with acute or convalescent COVID-19.

The genes are TRBV5-1 and TRBJ2-5; possibly TRBD1 for D (6 bases). The V gene's germline CDR1 is SGHRS and CDR2 YFSETQ. V lost 0 bases to trimming and J lost 4 bases, with 7 bases between them. This CDR3 spans 13 amino acids. CDR3 DNA sequence: TGCGCCAGCAGCTTGGACAGGGTAGAGACCCAGTACTTC. Residues: CASSLDRVETQYF.

This rearrangement joins TRBV7-9 to TRBJ1-3, with D tentatively TRBD1 (6 bases). The CDR3 is made up of 15 amino acids. Germline assignment: CDR1 SEHNR and CDR2 FQNEAQ (reference sequence). The V gene lost 7 bases and the J gene lost 0 bases, with 13 bases spanning the gap. CDR3 loop: CASTQTGTSGNTIYF. In nucleotides, the CDR3 is TGTGCCAGCACTCAAACAGGGACCTCTGGAAACACCATATATTTT. The full variable domain, rest sourced from reference TRBV7-9 and TRBJ1-3, is DTGVSQNPRHKITKRGQNVTFRCDPISEHNRLYWYRQTLGQGPEFLTYFQNEAQLEKSRLLSDRFSAERPKGSFSTLEIQRTEQGDSAMYLCASTQTGTSGNTIYFGEGSWLTVV.

The chain couples TRBV5-1 to TRBJ2-1; weak D call: TRBD2 (6 bases). The CDR3 is made up of 15 amino acids. CDR1 is SGHRS, CDR2 YFSETQ, per germline. Trimming removed 3 bases at V and 1 base at J, with 11 bases between. This CDR3 reads CASSSAGGSYNEQFF. DNA of the CDR3: TGCGCCAGCAGCTCCGCCGGGGGATCCTACAATGAGCAGTTCTTC.

The chain has TRBV10-1 and TRBJ2-1; 10 nucleotides align to TRBD2. The CDR3 has 13 residues. Germline CDR1 reads WNHNN; CDR2 reads SYGVQD (reference sequence). With 11 bases clipped from V and 6 bases from J, the junction kept 7 bases outside the gene matches. The CDR3 is CAFSSGSSNEQFF. The CDR3 DNA sequence: TGCGCCTTCTCTAGCGGGAGTAGCAATGAGCAGTTCTTC.

The rearrangement joins TRBV3-1 (or the pseudogene TRBV3-2) to TRBJ1-2, with a tentative D call TRBD1 (6 bases). CDR3 size: 16 residues. Trimming shortened V by 1 base and J by 1 base, and 13 bases separated the two germline ends. Germline V gives CDR1 LGHDT, CDR2 YNNKEL (reference sequence). This chain's CDR3 is CASSQGGGTINYGYTF. CDR3 coding DNA: TGTGCCAGCAGCCAAGGGGGAGGGACAATTAACTATGGCTACACCTTC.

The rearrangement uses TRBV7-2 and TRBJ2-1; 8 bases are a match to TRBD1. The germline V gene encodes CDR1 SGHTA and CDR2 FQGNSA. The V and J ends lost 5 bases and 6 bases, in that order; junction bases with no gene match: 9. The CDR3 totals 15 residues. The CDR3 coding sequence is TGTGCCAGCAGCCCCCAATCGGGGACAGGCAATGAGCAGTTCTTC. It encodes CASSPQSGTGNEQFF.

This sequence joins TRBV14 and TRBJ2-7; 11 bases are a match to TRBD2. Germline V gene sequence: CDR1 SGHDN, CDR2 FVKESK. Trimming removed 1 base from V and 7 bases from J; junction bases left unmatched: 3. The CDR3 covers 14 residues. The CDR3 loop is CASSQGRLAGEQYV. The CDR3 bases are TGTGCCAGCAGCCAAGGAAGACTAGCGGGAGAGCAGTACGTC.

The chain joins TRBV2 to TRBJ2-1; TRBD2 matches at 12 bases. Germline trimming cut 7 bases from V and 6 bases from J; bases unmatched to any gene: 7. The CDR3 has 15 residues. Per the germline V gene, CDR1 is SNHLY and CDR2 is FYNNEI. The CDR3 region is CASKASSGRVNEQFF. CDR3 DNA: TGTGCCAGCAAGGCCTCTAGCGGGAGGGTCAATGAGCAGTTCTTC.

The gene calls are TRBV5-5 and TRBJ2-2, with D possibly being TRBD2 (7 bases). The germline gives CDR1 SGHKS, CDR2 YYEKEE (reference sequence). Trimming removed 4 bases from V and 2 bases from J, with 9 bases in between. The CDR3 sequence is 14 residues long. CDR3 in DNA: TGTGCCAGCAGCCGGGGGGCCAACACCGGGGAGCTGTTTTTT. Translating gives CASSRGANTGELFF.

This chain uses TRBV14 with TRBJ1-2, with TRBD1 as a possible D gene (5 bases). Germline assignment: CDR1 SGHDN and CDR2 FVKESK. V shed 2 bases and J shed 8 bases, with 12 bases lying between them. The CDR3 consists of 13 residues. The CDR3 loop reads CASSQWGVPGYTF. CDR3 sequence (DNA): TGTGCCAGCAGCCAATGGGGGGTTCCGGGCTACACCTTC.

V usage is TRBV9 and J usage is TRBJ2-3; D is perhaps TRBD2 (5 bases). The V gene lost 6 bases and the J gene lost 4 bases, with 15 bases spanning the gap. Germline lookup yields CDR1 SGDLS and CDR2 YYNGEE. The CDR3 sequence is 14 residues long. CDR3 protein: CASTVQEDPDTQYF. For the CDR3, the DNA is TGTGCCAGCACGGTCCAGGAGGACCCAGATACGCAGTATTTT.

The rearrangement links TRBV7-9 to TRBJ2-5, with 13 bases identical to TRBD2. The CDR3 spans 15 residues. The germline CDR1 and CDR2 sequences are SEHNR and FQNEAQ (reference sequence). The J segment lost 5 bases and the V segment lost 5 bases, leaving 5 bases of the junction unmatched. CDR3 amino acids: CASSRGTSGIETQYF. In nucleotides, the CDR3 is TGTGCCAGCAGCCGCGGGACTAGCGGGATCGAGACCCAGTACTTC.

The chain carries TRBV27 and TRBJ1-2; tentatively, D is TRBD1 (5 bases). The CDR3 contains 13 residues. V was pared by 0 bases and J by 4 bases, with 6 bases between. The germline gives CDR1 MNHEY, CDR2 SMNVEV (reference sequence). The CDR3 is CASSLSGAYGYTF. The CDR3 DNA is TGTGCCAGCAGTTTATCTGGGGCCTATGGCTACACCTTC.

CDR3 coding DNA: TGTGCCTGGGACAGGGGGCAGAGGACTGAAGCTTTCTTT. Amino acids: CAWDRGQRTEAFF. The chain employs TRBV30 and TRBJ1-1; 10 bases match TRBD1. CDR3 length: 13 residues. Germline V CDR1 and CDR2: GTSNPN, SVGIG (reference sequence). V shed 5 bases and J 5 bases; nucleotides not matched to a gene: 5.

The CDR3 is CASSTRGDSRNAYGYTF. The CDR3 nucleotides read TGTGCCAGTAGTACCAGGGGAGACAGCAGAAATGCCTATGGCTACACCTTC. This chain links TRBV19 with TRBJ1-2; the D gene is possibly TRBD1 (6 bases). CDR3 size: 17 residues. V was trimmed by 4 bases and J by 4 bases, leaving 22 bases between them. CDR1 and CDR2 (germline): LNHDA, SQIVND (reference sequence).

For this clone: Other DNA sequences in this specimen translate into the identical CDR3. The chain carries TRBV27 and TRBJ1-1; 7 bases fit TRBD1. Germline-derived CDR1 and CDR2 are MNHEY and SMNVEV (reference sequence). This CDR3 is built from 13 residues. After removal of 5 bases from V and 4 bases from J, the junction contained 4 bases not matched to a gene. CDR3 nucleotide sequence: TGTGCCAGCAGTCTCCAGGGGGGCACTGAAGCTTTCTTT. This gives the protein CASSLQGGTEAFF.

This clone showed up just once. This chain links TRBV10-3 with TRBJ1-1; D is unclear. Trimming left V 8 bases short and J 1 base short, with 11 bases between. There are 13 residues in the CDR3. Germline assignment: CDR1 ENHRY and CDR2 SYGVKD. CDR3 sequence (DNA): TGTGCCATCTCCCTTACTGAGAACACTGAAGCTTTCTTT. Amino acid sequence: CAISLTENTEAFF.

The CDR3 reads CASSQNSGYTF. The CDR3 nucleotides read TGTGCCAGCAGCCAAAACAGTGGCTACACCTTC. The V and J genes are TRBV3-1 (or the pseudogene TRBV3-2) and TRBJ1-2, with unresolved D. CDR3 size: 11 residues. The V end lost 2 bases, the J end lost 7 bases, and 5 bases lay between the germline ends. Germline V gene lookup returns CDR1 LGHDT and CDR2 YNNKEL (reference sequence).

The V gene is TRBV3-1 (or the pseudogene TRBV3-2), the J gene TRBJ1-5; 8 positions match TRBD1. The trim removed 6 bases at V and 4 bases at J, leaving 5 bases unmatched. Germline V gene data show CDR1 as LGHDT and CDR2 as YNNKEL (reference sequence). The CDR3 loop spans 14 amino acids. The CDR3 loop reads CASSSRGLNQPQHF. CDR3 DNA: TGTGCCAGCAGTTCCAGGGGGCTTAATCAGCCCCAGCATTTT.

A note on this clone: The sample holds other DNA sequences that translate to the same CDR3. The V and J genes are TRBV2 and TRBJ1-5, with D perhaps matching TRBD1 (5 bases). This CDR3 has 12 amino acids. Germline V gene lookup returns CDR1 SNHLY and CDR2 FYNNEI. V lost 7 bases to trimming and J lost 4 bases, with 8 bases between them. CDR3 nucleotides: TGTGCCAGCAACAGGCGAAATCAGCCCCAGCATTTT. Its protein is CASNRRNQPQHF. The full variable domain, rest sourced from reference TRBV2 and TRBJ1-5, is EPEVTQTPSHQVTQMGQEVILRCVPISNHLYFYWYRQILGQKVEFLVSFYNNEISEKSEIFDDQFSVERPDGSNFTLKIRSTKLEDSAMYFCASNRRNQPQHFGDGTRLSIL.

This chain links TRBV29-1 with TRBJ1-1, with D hard to call. CDR3 length: 11 residues. Trimming removed 3 bases at V and 6 bases at J, with 8 bases between. Germline V gives CDR1 SQVTM, CDR2 ANQGSEA. The CDR3 region is CSVDSVAEAFF. CDR3 coding DNA: TGCAGCGTTGACAGTGTCGCTGAAGCTTTCTTT.

The CDR3 is CASRWTSGRENEQFF. CDR3 coding DNA: TGTGCCAGTCGGTGGACTAGCGGGAGGGAGAATGAGCAGTTCTTC. The chain uses TRBV19 and TRBJ2-1; TRBD2 matches 15 bases. The CDR3 covers 15 residues. V gave up 8 bases and J gave up 7 bases; unmatched junction bases: 6. Germline assignment: CDR1 LNHDA and CDR2 SQIVND (reference sequence).